This entry describes one T cell receptor (beta chain). Using immunoSEQ multiplex PCR, the repertoire was profiled, and TCRdb retains in-frame clones only, with some absent. The sample records about 2.4 million clones, over 85% being singletons. This sample was taken from a study of shared clonotypes between healthy human individuals. The V and J ends lost 4 bases and 1 base respectively, with 14 bases between them. Germline V gives CDR1 MGHRA, CDR2 YSYEKL. This CDR3 region has 16 residues. V usage is TRBV4-1 and J usage is TRBJ1-5; maybe TRBD1 (5 bases). The receptor's source is a man younger than 30 in good health. Some clones in this sample may be carry-over from other donors' samples. Sequencing was performed on naive CD4+ T cells from PBMCs. The subset denotes: CD45RA+ positively selected. Written as DNA, the CDR3 is TGCGCCAGCAGCCCTGGACACTTTGGGAGCAATCAGCCCCAGCATTTT. Translation gives CASSPGHFGSNQPQHF.